These 12 T cell receptor beta chains were all obtained from the same sample, sequenced in a study of shared clonotypes between healthy human individuals. Sequencing used immunoSEQ multiplex PCR; TCRdb keeps in-frame clones, though not all of them. The data show some 2.1 million clones, roughly 94% seen once. Material: naive CD4+ T cells sorted from blood. As for subset: CD45RA+ positively selected. The receptors shown here come from a man younger than 35 in good health.

The V and J genes are TRBV30 and TRBJ1-1, with 8 bases aligning to TRBD1. Unmatched junction bases numbered 12, after V lost 3 bases and J lost 0 bases. The germline gives CDR1 GTSNPN, CDR2 SVGIG (reference sequence). The CDR3 is made up of 17 amino acids. The CDR3 here is CAWRPTGQGHMNTEAFF. Here the CDR3 DNA reads TGTGCCTGGAGACCCACCGGACAGGGCCACATGAACACTGAAGCTTTCTTT. Full variable domain (outside the CDR3, taken from reference TRBV30 and TRBJ1-1): SQTIHQWPATLVQPVGSPLSLECTVEGTSNPNLYWYRQAAGRGLQLLFYSVGIGQISSEVPQNLSASRPQDRQFILSSKKLLLSDSGFYLCAWRPTGQGHMNTEAFFGQGTRLTVV.

Regarding this clone: At one boundary the junction diverges from the germline segment, which might be a read error. V and J are TRBV11-2 and TRBJ2-7; the match to TRBD2 covers 12 bases. Germline loops: CDR1 SGHAT, CDR2 FQNNGV. The CDR3 loop spans 14 amino acids. CDR3 residues: CASSSLAGGYVQYF. The CDR3 DNA is TGTGCCAGCAGCTCTCTAGCGGGGGGGTACGTGCAGTACTTC. Full variable domain (rest looked up from reference TRBV11-2 and TRBJ2-7): EAGVAQSPRYKIIEKRQSVAFWCNPISGHATLYWYQQILGQGPKLLIQFQNNGVVDDSQLPKDRFSAERLKGVDSTLKIQPAKLEDSAVYLCASSSLAGGYVQYFGPGTRLTVT.

The chain combines TRBV11-2 with TRBJ2-1, with D possibly TRBD2 on 7 matching bases. V lost 3 bases to trimming and J lost 0 bases, with 12 bases between them. The CDR3 consists of 16 residues. Germline V gives CDR1 SGHAT, CDR2 FQNNGV. CDR3 coding DNA: TGTGCCAGCAGCTTCGAGGGGGGGAGCTCCTACAATGAGCAGTTCTTC. Protein product: CASSFEGGSSYNEQFF.

The rearrangement joins TRBV29-1 to TRBJ2-1; D gene uncertain. Germline V gene lookup returns CDR1 SQVTM and CDR2 ANQGSEA. Trimming removed 4 bases at V and 5 bases at J, with 3 bases between. The CDR3 totals 10 residues. DNA of the CDR3: TGCAGCGTTGCCGACAATGAGCAGTTCTTC. The encoded protein is CSVADNEQFF.

This chain uses TRBV5-6 with TRBJ2-1; D uncertain. Germline V gene sequence: CDR1 SGHDT, CDR2 YYEEEE. Trimming cost V 7 bases and J 3 bases, with 11 bases left between them. The CDR3 is 13 residues long. The CDR3 reads CASCRGVYNEQFF. As DNA, the CDR3 is TGTGCCAGCTGTCGCGGAGTCTACAATGAGCAGTTCTTC.

The chain combines TRBV7-2 with TRBJ1-4, with 9 positions matching TRBD1. There are 14 residues in the CDR3. Germline V CDR1 and CDR2: SGHTA, FQGNSA. The V gene end was trimmed by 4 bases and the J gene end by 8 bases; junction bases not matched to a gene: 5. The CDR3 nucleotides read TGTGCCAGCAGCTCAACAGGGGGCGGGGAAAAACTGTTTTTT. It yields the protein CASSSTGGGEKLFF.

This clone was counted once. V gene TRBV5-4 combines with J gene TRBJ2-3, with D perhaps TRBD1 (7 bases). Germline V gives CDR1 SGHNT, CDR2 YYREEE (reference sequence). The V end lost 4 bases, the J end lost 2 bases, and 14 bases lay between the germline ends. The CDR3 consists of 15 residues. The CDR3 bases are TGTGCCAGCAGCGCGGGACAGCAATTCACAGATACGCAGTATTTT. This translates into CASSAGQQFTDTQYF.

The chain carries TRBV7-8 and TRBJ1-3, with unresolved D. V dropped 3 bases and J dropped 0 bases, with 9 bases sitting between them. There are 15 residues in the CDR3. CDR1 is SGHVS and CDR2 is FQNEAQ in the germline V gene. CDR3 sequence reads: CASSFQIPSGNTIYF. The DNA for the CDR3 is TGTGCCAGCAGCTTTCAAATCCCCTCTGGAAACACCATATATTTT.

This clone was counted a single time. V gene TRBV7-8 combines with J gene TRBJ1-1; weak D call: TRBD1 (5 bases). The CDR3 is made up of 14 amino acids. Trimming removed 4 bases from V and 5 bases from J, with 14 bases in between. Germline CDR1 SGHVS, CDR2 FQNEAQ. The CDR3 DNA follows: TGTGCCAGCAGCTCCTTGGGGCAGCCGACTGAAGCTTTCTTT. Its protein product is CASSSLGQPTEAFF.

The gene calls are TRBV9 and TRBJ2-7; 9 bases fit TRBD2. The CDR3 consists of 17 residues. Germline-derived CDR1 and CDR2 are SGDLS and YYNGEE. With 4 bases clipped from V and 2 bases from J, the junction kept 13 bases outside the gene matches. The CDR3 DNA is TGTGCCAGCAGCCCCCGGGCTAGCGGGACGCGCACCTACGAGCAGTACTTC. It encodes CASSPRASGTRTYEQYF. The whole variable domain, remainder taken from reference TRBV9 and TRBJ2-7, is DSGVTQTPKHLITATGQRVTLRCSPRSGDLSVYWYQQSLDQGLQFLIQYYNGEERAKGNILERFSAQQFPDLHSELNLSSLELGDSALYFCASSPRASGTRTYEQYFGPGTRLTVT.

A single count supports this clone. The chain joins TRBV29-1 to TRBJ1-1; the D is unclear. Per germline, CDR1 SQVTM and CDR2 ANQGSEA. The CDR3 has 14 residues. The V gene lost 2 bases and the J gene lost 5 bases, with 15 bases spanning the gap. CDR3 nucleotides: TGCAGCGTTGAACTCAGACTGGGAAGGACTGAAGCTTTCTTT. Its protein is CSVELRLGRTEAFF.

V and J are TRBV19 and TRBJ2-7, with TRBD1 matching over 8 bases. J was trimmed by 3 bases and V by 3 bases; bases with no gene match: 7. Germline loops: CDR1 LNHDA, CDR2 SQIVND (reference sequence). The CDR3 is 15 residues long. The CDR3 loop reads CASSIQGALIYEQYF. CDR3 coding DNA: TGTGCCAGTAGTATCCAGGGGGCCCTTATCTACGAGCAGTACTTC. Full variable domain (missing parts from reference TRBV19 and TRBJ2-7): DGGITQSPKYLFRKEGQNVTLSCEQNLNHDAMYWYRQDPGQGLRLIYYSQIVNDFQKGDIAEGYSVSREKKESFPLTVTSAQKNPTAFYLCASSIQGALIYEQYFGPGTRLTVT.